These 5 T cell receptor beta chains came from one sample sequenced in a study of T-cell reconstitution after alpha-beta-depleted transplantation in children. The TCRbeta library incorporated unique molecular identifiers. TCRdb fed the PCR reads into MiXCR, producing one record per CDR3 protein. Of 490,000 or so distinct CDR3 sequences detected, approximately 10% appear once; the ten largest clones hold roughly 2.1%. This sample comprised PBMCs, obtained before TCRalphabeta/CD19-depleted stem cell transplant. All receptors come from a child aged 2 to 10 with inherited bone marrow failure, due to receive a stem cell transplant.

Many counts were recorded for this clonotype. The rearrangement links TRBV7-6 to TRBJ2-5; weak D call: TRBD2 (7 bases). The CDR3 has 14 amino acids. Germline CDR1 SGHVS, CDR2 FNYEAQ. V dropped 5 bases and J dropped 5 bases, with 15 bases sitting between them. This CDR3 reads CASSDGGGWETQYF. The CDR3 coding sequence is TGTGCCAGCAGCGATGGGGGGGGCTGGGAGACCCAGTACTTC.

This clonotype was seen at least ten times. This rearrangement joins TRBV7-9 to TRBJ2-7; D might be TRBD1 (6 bases). The CDR3 has 13 amino acids. Trimming cost V 5 bases and J 5 bases, with 13 bases left between them. Germline V gene data show CDR1 as SEHNR and CDR2 as FQNEAQ (reference sequence). The CDR3: CASSLRGRDEQYF. In nucleotides, the CDR3 is TGTGCCAGCAGCCTCAGGGGTCGGGACGAGCAGTACTTC.

This clonotype was counted only a few times. V is TRBV20-1 and J is TRBJ2-1, with 10 bases aligning to TRBD2. The CDR3 is made up of 15 amino acids. The V gene's germline CDR1 is DFQATT and CDR2 SNEGSKA (reference sequence). The trim removed 8 bases at V and 3 bases at J, leaving 10 bases unmatched. CDR3 loop: CSPSLRTSGYNEQFF. Written as DNA, the CDR3 is TGCAGTCCCTCCCTCAGGACTAGCGGCTACAATGAGCAGTTCTTC.

The sample holds a few counts of this clonotype. This chain uses TRBV11-2 with TRBJ2-5; 12 bases line up with TRBD2. This CDR3 is 20 amino acids long. With 5 bases clipped from V and 4 bases from J, the junction kept 20 bases outside the gene matches. The germline gives CDR1 SGHAT, CDR2 FQNNGV. The CDR3 region is CASSNSGLAGGPRVGETQYF. The DNA for the CDR3 is TGTGCCAGCAGCAACTCGGGACTAGCGGGTGGGCCGAGGGTAGGAGAGACCCAGTACTTC.

This clonotype was recorded at least ten times. This chain joins TRBV6-5 and TRBJ1-2, with D perhaps TRBD1 (5 bases). This CDR3 has 11 amino acids. The germline V gene has CDR1 MNHEY and CDR2 SVGAGI. CDR3: CGTGQGYGYTF. In DNA, the CDR3 is TGTGGGACGGGGCAGGGCTATGGCTACACCTTC.